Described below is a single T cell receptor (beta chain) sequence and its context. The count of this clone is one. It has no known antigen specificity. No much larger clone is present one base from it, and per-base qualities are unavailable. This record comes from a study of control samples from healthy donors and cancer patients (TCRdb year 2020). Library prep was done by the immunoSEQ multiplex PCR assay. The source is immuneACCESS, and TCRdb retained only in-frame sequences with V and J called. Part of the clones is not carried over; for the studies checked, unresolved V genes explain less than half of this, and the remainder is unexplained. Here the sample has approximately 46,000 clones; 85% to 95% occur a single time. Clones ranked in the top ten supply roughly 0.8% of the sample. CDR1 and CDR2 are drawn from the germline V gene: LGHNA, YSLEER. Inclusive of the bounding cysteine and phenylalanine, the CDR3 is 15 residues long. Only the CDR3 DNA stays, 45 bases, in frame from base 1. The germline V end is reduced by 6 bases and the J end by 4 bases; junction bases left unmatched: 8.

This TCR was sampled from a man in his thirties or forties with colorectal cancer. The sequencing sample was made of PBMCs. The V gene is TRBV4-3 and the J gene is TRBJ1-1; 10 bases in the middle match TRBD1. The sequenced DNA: TGCGCCAGCAGTATGGACAGGGGGGGTGGCACTGAAGCTTTCTTT. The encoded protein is CASSMDRGGGTEAFF.